The T cell receptor (beta chain) described here comes from a study of T cell changes during pregnancy in multiple sclerosis. The CDR3 length is 15 residues. V shed 5 bases, J shed 5 bases, and the junction held 10 bases outside the gene matches. Germline V gene lookup returns CDR1 SEHNR and CDR2 FQNEAQ (reference sequence). Repertoires were generated with immunoSEQ multiplex PCR, while TCRdb's copy carries only in-frame clones and drops some. The repertoire has fewer than 45,000 clones, about nine tenths of them found once; the top ten carry 0.67%. This clone was recorded only once. This specimen consisted of CD4+ T cells from peripheral blood mononuclear cells, obtained in the first trimester of pregnancy. This clonotype was obtained from a female donor with multiple sclerosis, enrolled in a pregnancy study. The chain uses TRBV7-9 and TRBJ2-7, with TRBD1 matching 9 bases. The CDR3 nucleotides are TGTGCCAGCAGCATACTAACGGGACAGGGCGACGAGCAGTACTTC. It encodes CASSILTGQGDEQYF.